This is a list of T cell receptor beta chains from one sample in a study of T cells expressing NK-cell markers. TCRdb processed the 5' RACE reads again and assigns one entry to each CDR3 protein, with no DNA. This sample's table reports approximately 110,000 distinct CDR3 sequences. Sequencing was done on a sample of blood T cells: a sorted CD56 or NKG2C T cell subset, CD4+ or CD8+ T cells, or bulk PBMC T cells (not recorded which). Receptor source: a woman between 18 and 75 years old in good health. The CDR3 runs from the conserved cysteine through the conserved F or W.

CDR3	J	V	length
CASSQDLVEADTGELFF	TRBJ2-2	TRBV4-3	17
CASSYPDRVSSTDTQYF	TRBJ2-3	TRBV6-5	17
CASRPQGNQPQHF	TRBJ1-5	TRBV6-1	13
CSAEDNSNQPQHF	TRBJ1-5	TRBV20-1	13
CASSYGREFNEQFF	TRBJ2-1	TRBV6-2/TRBV6-3	14
CASSYLSGGTDTQYF	TRBJ2-3	TRBV6-5	15
CASSLGAGGLFF	TRBJ2-2	TRBV12-3/TRBV12-4	12
CSVVPAKLAGGENEQFF	TRBJ2-1	TRBV29-1	17
CASSLTGLGTGELFF	TRBJ2-2	TRBV5-6	15
CASSYSTSGGATDTQYF	TRBJ2-3	TRBV6-5	17
CASSSPGLGYEQYF	TRBJ2-7	TRBV28	14
CASRGDNSDTQYF	TRBJ2-3	TRBV2	13
CASNLGNQPQHF	TRBJ1-5	TRBV28	12
CASSYVKSHREGEFF	TRBJ2-1	TRBV6-5	15
CSARRLGGGELFF	TRBJ2-2	TRBV20-1	13
CSATGGGDRADTQYF	TRBJ2-3	TRBV29-1	15
CASSLRDRAYEQYF	TRBJ2-7	TRBV7-9	14
CASSYSIEGTGYGYTF	TRBJ1-2	TRBV6-5	16
CASSEGGAQYF	TRBJ2-5	TRBV9	11
CASSQVDGGLGELFF	TRBJ2-2	TRBV4-3	15
CASTGTVQETQYF	TRBJ2-5	TRBV10-2	13
CASSLARGNTEAFF	TRBJ1-1	TRBV7-6	14
CSAQAGDFNEQFF	TRBJ2-1	TRBV20-1	13
CASSSRDSDLLYEQYF	TRBJ2-7	TRBV12-3/TRBV12-4	16
CASSFGLDIQYF	TRBJ2-4	TRBV7-2	12
CASSLGGDPYNEQFF	TRBJ2-1	TRBV11-2	15
CASSLSWSYEQYF	TRBJ2-7	TRBV7-2	13
CASSFWGYNEQFF	TRBJ2-1	TRBV12-3/TRBV12-4	13
CASSLGGAGELFF	TRBJ2-2	TRBV5-6	13